This T cell receptor (beta chain) was sequenced during a study of blood T cells in healthy people across ages. Whole-study context: Capture via template switching afforded approximately one barcoded beta molecule per two T cells.

This clonotype has only a few counts. The target antigen is unknown. The CDR3 extends over 12 amino acids. The germline V gene has CDR1 DFQATT and CDR2 SNEGSKA (reference sequence). The V end lost 8 bases, the J end lost 0 bases, and 9 bases lay between the germline ends. General observations from the study: Across samples, TCR beta diversity tracked strongly with naive T cell percentage.

Together with a sample-barcoded 5' primer, a J-beta primer mix was included in a second PCR lasting 7 to 11 cycles. A 12-random-nucleotide template-switch adaptor tagged each cDNA molecule. TCRdb itself ran the 5' RACE reads through MiXCR, one entry per CDR3 protein. This repertoire shows some 1.6 million distinct CDR3 sequences, 34% found once; its top ten account for around 10%. The sample taken for sequencing was blood. This clonotype was obtained from a woman in her 30s in good health. This chain joins TRBV20-1 and TRBJ2-3; possible D gene TRBD2, 5 bases. CDR3 coding DNA: TGCAGTCCTGGACTTAGCACAGATACGCAGTATTTT. Amino acids: CSPGLSTDTQYF.